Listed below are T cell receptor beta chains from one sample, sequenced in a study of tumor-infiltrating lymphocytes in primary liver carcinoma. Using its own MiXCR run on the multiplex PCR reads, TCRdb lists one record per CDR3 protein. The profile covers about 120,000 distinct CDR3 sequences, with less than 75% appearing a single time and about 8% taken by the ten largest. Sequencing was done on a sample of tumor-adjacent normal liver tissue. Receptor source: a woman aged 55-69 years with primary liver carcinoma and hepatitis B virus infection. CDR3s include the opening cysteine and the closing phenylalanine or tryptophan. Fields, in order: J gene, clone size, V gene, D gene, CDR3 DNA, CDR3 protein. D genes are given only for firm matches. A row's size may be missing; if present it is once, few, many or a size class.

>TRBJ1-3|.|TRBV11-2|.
TGTGCCAGCAGCTCACACCCGGAGAGGGGAGCATACTCTGGAAACACCATATATTTT
CASSSHPERGAYSGNTIYF
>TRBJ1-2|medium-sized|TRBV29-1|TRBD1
TGCAGCGTCCCCCCCGGGGACAGGGCGGGTGGCTACACCTTC
CSVPPGDRAGGYTF
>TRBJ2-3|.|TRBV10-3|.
TGTGTCATCAGTGAGTCGCTGGGAATCGGCACCGATACGCAGTATTTT
CVISESLGIGTDTQYF
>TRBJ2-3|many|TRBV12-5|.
TGTGCTAGTGGTTTGGGTCCGGGGGGCACAGATACGCAGTATTTT
CASGLGPGGTDTQYF
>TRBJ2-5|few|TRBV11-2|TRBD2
TGTGCCAGGGGCCAGGTCGCGACTAGCGGGTCCGGGACCCAGTACTTT
CARGQVATSGSGTQYF
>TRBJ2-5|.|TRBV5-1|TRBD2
TGTGCCAGCAGCTCCGAGGGACTAGACATGGTAGAGACCCAGTACTTC
CASSSEGLDMVETQYF
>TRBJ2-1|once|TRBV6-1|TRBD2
TGTGTCAGCCCTGGAGCGGGAGGGTCGAATGAGCAGTTCTTC
CVSPGAGGSNEQFF
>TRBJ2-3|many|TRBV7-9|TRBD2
TGTGCCAGCAGGCCCCCCCGCGGGAGAGGAACGGATACGCAGTATTTT
CASRPPRGRGTDTQYF
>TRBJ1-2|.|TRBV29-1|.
TGCAGCGTGGGCCAGAGGGACACGGTTAAACTTTTTAACTATGGCTACACCTTC
CSVGQRDTVKLFNYGYTF
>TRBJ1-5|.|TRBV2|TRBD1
TGTGCCAGTCTGGCCACAGGGGGCTCTCAGCCCCAGCATTTT
CASLATGGSQPQHF
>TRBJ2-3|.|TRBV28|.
TGTGCCAGCAGTTTGACGCCCCAGGGACGGGGCAGCACAAATACGCAGTATTTT
CASSLTPQGRGSTNTQYF
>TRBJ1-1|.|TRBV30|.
TGTGCCTGGAAGGGCGGTAACACTGAAGCTTTCTTT
CAWKGGNTEAFF
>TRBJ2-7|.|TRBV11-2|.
TGTGCCGACAGCTTAACGCACGAGCAGTATTTC
CADSLTHEQYF
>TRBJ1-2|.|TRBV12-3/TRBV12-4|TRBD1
TGTGCCACCAGTCCTCACCGGACAGGACTCGGCTACACCTTC
CATSPHRTGLGYTF
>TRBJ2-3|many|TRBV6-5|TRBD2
TGTGCCAGCAGTCCCGGGACTAGCGGGAGTTATACGCAGTATTTT
CASSPGTSGSYTQYF
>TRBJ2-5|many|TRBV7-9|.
TGTGCCAGCAGCTTAGGGGCCAGCTCTGTGGGCCCACAAGAGACCCAGTACTTC
CASSLGASSVGPQETQYF
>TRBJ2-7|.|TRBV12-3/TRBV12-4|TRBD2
TGTGCCAGCAGCCCCTCTGGCGGGAGGCGGTACGAGCAGTACTTC
CASSPSGGRRYEQYF
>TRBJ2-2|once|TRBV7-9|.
TGTGCCAGCAGCTTAGACGGGAACACCGGGGAGCTGTTGTTT
CASSLDGNTGELLF
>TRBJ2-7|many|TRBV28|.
TGTGCCAGCAGTTTACCCGGGTCGGGGGAGCAGTACTTC
CASSLPGSGEQYF
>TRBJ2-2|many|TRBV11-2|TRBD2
TGTGCCAGCAGCTTAGTGACTAGCGGGAGCACCGGGGAGCTGTTTTTT
CASSLVTSGSTGELFF
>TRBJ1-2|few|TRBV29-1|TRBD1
TGCAGTGTCGATGACAGGGCGGCTAGCTATGGCTACACCTTC
CSVDDRAASYGYTF
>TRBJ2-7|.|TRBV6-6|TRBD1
TGTACCAGCAGTTGCTTGACAGGGCAGGGCGAACAGTACTTC
CTSSCLTGQGEQYF
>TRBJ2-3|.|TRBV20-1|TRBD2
TGCAGTACTAGTCTAGCGGGAGATACGCAGTATTTT
CSTSLAGDTQYF
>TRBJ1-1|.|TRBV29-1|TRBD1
TGCTGTGTTGAAGAGGGGGCAGGGGCGTGGGCTTTCTTT
CCVEEGAGAWAFF
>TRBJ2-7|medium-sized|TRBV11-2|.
TGTGCCAGCAGCTTAGATGGGGGGACCTACGAGCAGTACTTC
CASSLDGGTYEQYF
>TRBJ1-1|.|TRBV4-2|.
TGTGGCAGCAGCCATCCGAAAACCGGGACACCAAACATTGAAGCTTTCTTT
CGSSHPKTGTPNIEAFF
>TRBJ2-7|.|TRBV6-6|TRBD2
TGTGCCAGCAGTTACTCGAGCGGGAGATCTGAGGAGCAGTACTTC
CASSYSSGRSEEQYF
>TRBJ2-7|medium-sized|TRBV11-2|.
TGTGCCAGCAGCCGCGAATCCTACGAGCAGTACTTC
CASSRESYEQYF
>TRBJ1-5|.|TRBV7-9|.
TGTGCCAGCAGCTTAAATCGGGGGGAAGAACAGCCCCAGCATTTT
CASSLNRGEEQPQHF
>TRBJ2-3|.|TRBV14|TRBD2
TGTGCCAGCAGCCAAGGTTGGACAGGGTGGCTAGCGGGAGGTGGAGTGGCAGATACGCAGTATTTT
CASSQGWTGWLAGGGVADTQYF
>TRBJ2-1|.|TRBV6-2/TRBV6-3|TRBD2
TGTGCCAACAGGCCCCCCGCCAGCGGGAGCTATGAGCAGTTCTTC
CANRPPASGSYEQFF
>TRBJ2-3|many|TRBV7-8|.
TGTGCCAGCAGCTTAAAGTGGATCTGGCAGGAGAGTACGCAGTATTTT
CASSLKWIWQESTQYF
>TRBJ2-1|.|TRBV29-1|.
TGCAGCGTTGACATGGAAGGTAGGGGAAATGAGCGGTTCTTC
CSVDMEGRGNERFF
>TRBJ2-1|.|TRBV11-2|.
TGCGCCAGCAGCTTAACGCAGTGGGACCACAATGAGCAGTTCTTC
CASSLTQWDHNEQFF
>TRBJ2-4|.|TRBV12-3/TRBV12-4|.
TGTGCAAGCAGTCCCTCCTCTATCCGGGGCAAAAACATTCAGTACTTC
CASSPSSIRGKNIQYF
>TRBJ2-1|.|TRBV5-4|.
TGTGCCAGCAGCTTGGTACAAGTCCACAATGAGCAGTTCTTC
CASSLVQVHNEQFF
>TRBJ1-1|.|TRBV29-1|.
TGCAGCGTCGACCTGGGGAACACTGAGGCTTTCTTT
CSVDLGNTEAFF
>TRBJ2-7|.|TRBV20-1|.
TGCAGTGCTAGAGTAGGCGGGCGGTCCTACGAGCAGCACTTC
CSARVGGRSYEQHF
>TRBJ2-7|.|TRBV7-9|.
TGTGCCAGCAGCTTAATCGACGGAACATCGAGCTCCTACGAGGAGTACTTC
CASSLIDGTSSSYEEYF
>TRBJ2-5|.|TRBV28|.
TGCGCCAGCGGTTGGGGGACCTACAGGAACTTC
CASGWGTYRNF
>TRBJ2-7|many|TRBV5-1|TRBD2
TGCGCCAGCAGCTTGGACAGGGCGGCTAGCGGGAGGCAATCCTACGAGCAGTACTTC
CASSLDRAASGRQSYEQYF
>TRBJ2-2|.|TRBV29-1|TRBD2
TGCAGCGTGGTGACTAGCATGGACACGGGGGAGCTGTTTTTT
CSVVTSMDTGELFF
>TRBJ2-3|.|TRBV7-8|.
TGTGCCAGCTGCGTTCGAGATACGCAGTGTTTT
CASCVRDTQCF
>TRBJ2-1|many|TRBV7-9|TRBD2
TGTGCCAGCAACCTCGGGGAGGGTGCAGGGTTCTTC
CASNLGEGAGFF
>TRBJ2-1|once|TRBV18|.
TGTACCAGCTCGTACAGTCCCCCAAGGAATGAGCAGTTCTTC
CTSSYSPPRNEQFF
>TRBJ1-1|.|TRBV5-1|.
TGCGCCAGCAGCCGGCAGTCCGGGGTGGACACTGAAGCTTTCTTT
CASSRQSGVDTEAFF
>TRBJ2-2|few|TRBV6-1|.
TGTGCCAGCAGTGAAGGGTGGTGGCTCGCCGGGGAGCTGTTTTTT
CASSEGWWLAGELFF
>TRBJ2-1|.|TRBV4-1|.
TGTGCCAGCAGCCAAGCCGAGGGCTCCTACAATGAACAGCTCTTC
CASSQAEGSYNEQLF
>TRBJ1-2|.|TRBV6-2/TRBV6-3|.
TGTGCCAGCACCACAGGGATGAACTATGGCTACACCTTC
CASTTGMNYGYTF
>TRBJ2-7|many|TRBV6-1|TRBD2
TGTGCCAGCAGTGTCGGGACTAGCGGGAGAGCCTACGAGCAGTACTTC
CASSVGTSGRAYEQYF
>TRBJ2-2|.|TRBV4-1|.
TGCGCCAGCAGCCAAGATCGGAGCTGGGGGTCAGGGGAGCTGTTTTTT
CASSQDRSWGSGELFF
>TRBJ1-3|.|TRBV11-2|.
TGTGCCAGCTGTTCACGCCCGGATAGGGGAGCGTACTCTGGAAACACCATATATTTT
CASCSRPDRGAYSGNTIYF
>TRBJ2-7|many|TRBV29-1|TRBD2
TGCAGCGTTGCCCGACTAGCGGGGGCCCCTGGGGAGCAGTACTTC
CSVARLAGAPGEQYF
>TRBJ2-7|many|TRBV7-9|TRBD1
TGTGCCAGCAGCTCAAACAGGGGAACGGGGTACGAGCAGTACTTC
CASSSNRGTGYEQYF
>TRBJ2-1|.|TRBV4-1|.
TGCGCTAACAGCGCTAGCGACATACCATGGGAGCAGTTCTTT
CANSASDIPWEQFF
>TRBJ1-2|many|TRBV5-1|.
TGCGCCAGCAGCGACTTGTTGGGACACAACTATGGCTACACCTTC
CASSDLLGHNYGYTF
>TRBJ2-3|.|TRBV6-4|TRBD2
TGTGCCAGCAGTGACGTAACGGGAGGGTCCACAGATGCACAGTATTTT
CASSDVTGGSTDAQYF
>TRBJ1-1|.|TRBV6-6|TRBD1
TGTGCCAGCAGTACAGGGGGTGACACTGAAGCTTTCTTT
CASSTGGDTEAFF